These T cell receptor beta chains were read from a single sample in a study of T cells in Graves' hyperthyroidism and ophthalmopathy. TCRdb re-derived calls from the multiplex PCR reads in MiXCR, one entry per CDR3 protein. Here the sample spans around 450,000 distinct CDR3 sequences, 15% to 17% being singletons. Source material: blood. The receptors stem from a woman aged 18 to 35 with Graves' hyperthyroidism. The CDR3 runs from the conserved cysteine through the conserved F or W. A D gene is named only where the DNA matches it firmly. The listing skips clone size in some rows; elsewhere it reads once, few, many or a size class.

>14|TRBV27|many|TRBJ1-4|NA
TGTGCCAGCAGTTTGAGAAGGGGCTTGGGGAAACTGTTTTTT
CASSLRRGLGKLFF
>13|TRBV12-5|many|TRBJ1-5|NA
TGTGCTAGTCAGGGGCCGATCAATCAGCCCCAGCATTTT
CASQGPINQPQHF
>13|TRBV7-2|few|TRBJ2-2|NA
TGTGCCAGCAGCGCATCGACTATCGGGGAGCTGTTTTTT
CASSASTIGELFF
>12|TRBV29-1|few|TRBJ1-2|NA
TGCAGCGTTACAGACAGTTTCTATGGCTACACCTTC
CSVTDSFYGYTF
>15|TRBV20-1|NA|TRBJ1-6|TRBD1
TGCAGTGCCGGGACAGGGGCGACATATAATTCACCCCTCCACTTT
CSAGTGATYNSPLHF
>13|TRBV11-2|many|TRBJ2-7|TRBD1
TGTGCCAGCAGCTTGGGACAGGGGGGACGACCGTACTTC
CASSLGQGGRPYF
>11|TRBV2|many|TRBJ1-2|NA
TGTGCCAGCAAAGCTAACTATGGCTACACCTTC
CASKANYGYTF
>13|TRBV20-1|many|TRBJ2-7|NA
TGCAGTGCTACAGGGGAAGAATCCTACGAGCAGTACTTC
CSATGEESYEQYF
>15|TRBV19|many|TRBJ2-1|NA
TGTGCCAGTAGTACTACAGTAAGCTCCTACAATGAGCAGTTCTTC
CASSTTVSSYNEQFF
>16|TRBV7-9|many|TRBJ2-5|TRBD2
TGTGCCAGCAGCTTAAGAGCGGGAGGGCCGGGACAGACCCAGTACTTC
CASSLRAGGPGQTQYF
>13|TRBV7-2|NA|TRBJ2-5|NA
TGTGCCAGCAGGTTAAGGCGGGGAGAGACCCAGTACTTC
CASRLRRGETQYF
>15|TRBV6-1|many|TRBJ2-1|TRBD1
TGTGCCAGCAGTCCGGGACAGGGGATCCCGAATGAGCAGTTCTTC
CASSPGQGIPNEQFF
>12|TRBV30|many|TRBJ1-2|NA
TGTGCCTGGGGGCGAAGAAACTATGGCTACACCTTC
CAWGRRNYGYTF
>16|TRBV3-1|NA|TRBJ1-5|NA
TGTGCCAGCAGCCCCAGAGCGGGGGCGGGAAATCAGCCCCAGCATTTT
CASSPRAGAGNQPQHF
>14|TRBV2|NA|TRBJ1-6|TRBD1
TGTGCCAGCAAGGACAGGGGGCGCGGGTCACCCCTCCACTTT
CASKDRGRGSPLHF
>13|TRBV28|NA|TRBJ2-7|TRBD1
TGTGCCAGCAGCGACAGGGGGCCCCACGAGCAGTACTTC
CASSDRGPHEQYF
>13|TRBV7-3|few|TRBJ2-2|NA
TGTGCCAGCAGTGCTACGGTCCCCGGGGAGCTGTTTTTT
CASSATVPGELFF
>15|TRBV25-1|few|TRBJ2-3|TRBD2
TGTGCCAGCAGTCCAGCGGGAGGGCGAACAGATACGCAGTATTTT
CASSPAGGRTDTQYF
>15|TRBV20-1|NA|TRBJ2-7|NA
TGCAGTGCTAGAGATGGCGGGACACCGCTGGGCGAGCAGTACTTC
CSARDGGTPLGEQYF
>14|TRBV10-3|many|TRBJ2-1|TRBD2
TGTGCCATCAGTGAGTCGGGACTAGTACCGGAGCAGTTCTTC
CAISESGLVPEQFF
>16|TRBV15|NA|TRBJ2-3|TRBD2
TGTGCCACCAGCAGAGATTGGGCGGGGGAAACAGATACGCAGTATTTT
CATSRDWAGETDTQYF
>12|TRBV4-1|many|TRBJ1-2|NA
TGCGCCAGCAGCCAAGGAGGGCGCGGCTACACCTTC
CASSQGGRGYTF
>13|TRBV7-9|few|TRBJ1-6|TRBD1
TGTGCCAGCGACAGGGGAAGTAATTCACCCCTCCACTTT
CASDRGSNSPLHF
>14|TRBV19|NA|TRBJ1-5|TRBD1
TGTGCCAGTAACCGCCAGGGGGGCAATCAGCCCCAGCATTTT
CASNRQGGNQPQHF
>14|TRBV7-9|many|TRBJ1-6|NA
TGTGCCAGCAGCTACAGCCAAGGGAATTCACCCCTCCACTTT
CASSYSQGNSPLHF
>15|TRBV3-1|few|TRBJ2-3|TRBD1
TGTGCCAGCAGCCCAAGGACAGGGGCCCCAGATACGCAGTATTTT
CASSPRTGAPDTQYF
>16|TRBV2|few|TRBJ2-1|NA
TGTGCCAGCGGAACGGGTGAGCGGAACACCTACAATGAGCAGTTCTTC
CASGTGERNTYNEQFF
>12|TRBV19|NA|TRBJ1-1|NA
TGTGCCAGTAGCAGGGACGGCACTGAAGCTTTCTTT
CASSRDGTEAFF